This passage covers 14 T cell receptor beta chains from one sample sequenced in a study of blood T cell repertoires in COVID-19. The assay was immunoSEQ multiplex PCR, and TCRdb's table has in-frame clones only and misses some. The sample has some 200,000 clones; roughly 94% are singletons. Material for sequencing was peripheral blood. Receptors originate from a man under 40 with COVID-19, enrolled during active disease.

This clone was seen once. This rearrangement joins TRBV6-5 to TRBJ1-2, with 9 positions matching TRBD1. CDR1 MNHEY and CDR2 SVGAGI come from the germline V gene. With 4 bases clipped from V and 7 bases from J, the junction kept 4 bases outside the gene matches. The CDR3 runs 13 residues. CDR3 in DNA: TGTGCCAGCAGTTGGACAGGGGTCGGTGGCTACACCTTC. The encoded protein is CASSWTGVGGYTF.

The chain joins TRBV6-5 to TRBJ1-6; no firm D call. Germline CDR1 is MNHEY and CDR2 is SVGAGI. Trimming pared 7 bases from V and 5 bases from J, leaving 15 bases between. The CDR3 is 15 residues long. The CDR3 DNA reads TGTGCCAGCACGGGGTCGGTCGATCATAATTCACCCCTCCACTTT. This sequence encodes CASTGSVDHNSPLHF.

The J gene is TRBJ1-5, the V gene TRBV11-2, with D hard to call. V dropped 6 bases and J dropped 1 base, with 13 bases sitting between them. The CDR3 length is 15 residues. Germline V lookup: CDR1 SGHAT, CDR2 FQNNGV. The CDR3 DNA sequence: TGTGCCAGCAGTCCCGCGCGGGGAAGCAATCAGCCCCAGCATTTT. Protein product: CASSPARGSNQPQHF.

The table lists this clone with a count of one. This chain links TRBV9 with TRBJ2-2, with 8 bases aligning to TRBD2. Looked up from germline, CDR1 is SGDLS and CDR2 is YYNGEE. Trimming took 4 bases from V and 4 from J; bases not matched to a gene: 6. The CDR3 runs 15 residues. The CDR3 DNA sequence: TGTGCCAGCAGCCCTCGGACTAGCAGCACCGGGGAGCTGTTTTTT. This gives the protein CASSPRTSSTGELFF.

This chain uses TRBV11-2 with TRBJ2-7, with 7 nucleotides matching TRBD1. This CDR3 region has 12 residues. Germline V gene lookup returns CDR1 SGHAT and CDR2 FQNNGV. After removal of 5 bases from V and 5 bases from J, the junction contained 3 bases not matched to a gene. The CDR3 coding sequence is TGTGCCAGCAGCGTGACAGGGCACGAGCAGTACTTC. Translating gives CASSVTGHEQYF.

V and J are TRBV28 and TRBJ2-5; 7 bases are a match to TRBD1. V gave up 3 bases and J gave up 4 bases; unmatched junction bases: 5. This CDR3 is built from 14 residues. Germline V gives CDR1 MDHEN, CDR2 SYDVKM. The CDR3: CASSLTGKGETQYF. CDR3 DNA sequence: TGTGCCAGCAGTTTGACAGGGAAGGGAGAGACCCAGTACTTC.

This chain uses TRBV10-1 with TRBJ2-3, with a tentative D call TRBD1 (6 bases). The CDR3 runs to 17 residues. Germline lookup yields CDR1 WNHNN and CDR2 SYGVQD (reference sequence). V was cut by 3 bases and J by 2 bases, with 18 bases left in between. CDR3 nucleotide sequence: TGCGCCAGCAGTGATTCGTCTACCCTGGGGGCCACAGATACGCAGTATTTT. As protein: CASSDSSTLGATDTQYF.

This clone was counted once. The rearrangement uses TRBV9 and TRBJ1-5; unclear D gene. Trimming removed 6 bases from V and 5 bases from J, with 12 bases in between. The CDR3 spans 13 residues. The germline V gene encodes CDR1 SGDLS and CDR2 YYNGEE. In DNA, the CDR3 is TGTGCCAGCAACATAAACGAGGATCAGCCCCAGCATTTT. This gives the protein CASNINEDQPQHF. The whole variable domain, filled in from reference TRBV9 and TRBJ1-5, reads DSGVTQTPKHLITATGQRVTLRCSPRSGDLSVYWYQQSLDQGLQFLIQYYNGEERAKGNILERFSAQQFPDLHSELNLSSLELGDSALYFCASNINEDQPQHFGDGTRLSIL.

This clone was recorded only once. The V call is TRBV7-9, the J call TRBJ1-1; D not resolved. The V and J ends lost 1 base and 1 base respectively, with 7 bases between them. There are 14 residues in the CDR3. Germline V gene lookup returns CDR1 SEHNR and CDR2 FQNEAQ (reference sequence). CDR3 region: CASSLVRQNTEAFF. The CDR3 DNA follows: TGTGCCAGCAGCTTAGTCAGACAGAACACTGAAGCTTTCTTT.

This rearrangement joins TRBV14 to TRBJ1-2, with D unresolved. The CDR3 has 14 amino acids. Germline CDR1 SGHDN, CDR2 FVKESK. The V end was cut by 0 bases, the J end by 2 bases, with 7 bases between. CDR3 sequence (DNA): TGTGCCAGCAGCCAAGATTACAGCAACTATGGCTACACCTTC. Its translation is CASSQDYSNYGYTF.

This chain links TRBV5-5 with TRBJ2-7; TRBD1 matches 8 bases. The CDR3 runs to 15 residues. Unmatched junction bases numbered 5, after V lost 1 base and J lost 2 bases. Germline V gene data show CDR1 as SGHKS and CDR2 as YYEKEE (reference sequence). This chain's CDR3 is CASSLMTGVTYEQYF. CDR3 in DNA: TGTGCCAGCAGCTTGATGACAGGGGTTACCTACGAGCAGTACTTC. Full variable domain (outside the CDR3, taken from reference TRBV5-5 and TRBJ2-7): DAGVTQSPTHLIKTRGQQVTLRCSPISGHKSVSWYQQVLGQGPQFIFQYYEKEERGRGNFPDRFSARQFPNYSSELNVNALLLGDSALYLCASSLMTGVTYEQYFGPGTRLTVT.

The J gene is TRBJ1-2, the V gene TRBV29-1; TRBD1 agrees at 8 bases. Germline values: CDR1 SQVTM, CDR2 ANQGSEA. CDR3 length: 14 amino acids. Trimming removed 7 bases from V and 5 bases from J; junction bases left unmatched: 12. The CDR3 loop is CSAVAGQGGYGYTF. The DNA of the CDR3 is TGCAGCGCCGTTGCCGGACAGGGAGGTTATGGCTACACCTTC.

This sequence joins TRBV1 and TRBJ1-2; the listed D gene, TRBD1, was not tested against the DNA. TRBV1 is a documented pseudogene. The CDR3 consists of 18 residues. As DNA, the CDR3 is TGCACCAGCAGCCAAGTTGTACAGGGGGCTAACTTCTTCTATGGCTACACCTTC. This gives the protein CTSSQVVQGANFFYGYTF.

The chain uses TRBV27 and TRBJ1-1; D gene uncertain. Trimming took off 2 bases at V and 7 bases at J, with 17 bases between the two ends. CDR1 is MNHEY and CDR2 is SMNVEV in the germline V gene (reference sequence). The CDR3 has 15 residues. CDR3 protein: CASSLHLSARDEAFF. CDR3 sequence (DNA): TGTGCCAGCAGTTTACATCTTTCTGCTCGGGATGAAGCTTTCTTT.